This TCR beta chain stems from a study of blood T cell repertoires in COVID-19. Study information: Sample material is recorded as cDNA or gDNA derived from T cells, B-cell-depleted T cells, or PBMCs.

With V trimmed by 5 bases and J by 0 bases, 3 bases remained unmatched. Germline values: CDR1 MNHEY, CDR2 SVGAGI. There are 14 residues in the CDR3. In the authors' methods: Estimation of nucleated cell counts relied on the amplification of reference gene primers. The table came from immunoSEQ multiplex PCR; TCRdb's copy has only in-frame clones and leaves some out. V, J and clone size reflect that table, while D and trimming were determined from the DNA. The top ten hold 1.2% of the sample, which has fewer than 200,000 clones, about 85% seen once. The sequence came from a man aged 60-69 years who had recovered from COVID-19. Source material: peripheral blood. This rearrangement joins TRBV6-5 to TRBJ2-7; 8 bases fit TRBD2. The CDR3 DNA reads as TGTGCCAGCAGTCAGCGGGGGAGCTCCTACGAGCAGTACTTC. Amino acids: CASSQRGSSYEQYF.